Listed below are T cell receptor beta chains from one sample, sequenced in a study of cytomegalovirus exposure and HLA in healthy donors. Sequencing used immunoSEQ multiplex PCR; TCRdb keeps in-frame clones, though not all of them. Altogether about 52,000 clones are present, about 57% being singletons, with the ten largest covering over 9.5%. The sample taken for sequencing was PBMCs. The receptors shown here come from a human donor in good health. CDR3s include the opening cysteine and the closing phenylalanine or tryptophan. The D gene is left open where the match is weak. Size is stated for part of the rows, as once, few or many counts, or as a class when the clone is expanded.

j_call v_call d_call clone_size cdr3_aa cdr3_nt
TRBJ1-4 TRBV7-2 TRBD1 - CASSFWTGANEKLFF TGTGCCAGCAGCTTCTGGACAGGGGCTAATGAAAAACTGTTTTTT
TRBJ2-3 TRBV25-1 - few CASSEWSGDTQYF TGTGCCAGCAGTGAATGGAGCGGAGATACGCAGTATTTT
TRBJ1-2 TRBV15 TRBD1 - CATSRGTGSRGYTF TGTGCCACCAGCAGGGGGACAGGGTCGCGGGGCTACACCTTC
TRBJ1-5 TRBV27 TRBD1 - CASSSGRTGQPQHF TGTGCCAGCAGTTCGGGACGGACAGGTCAGCCCCAGCATTTT
TRBJ2-6 TRBV19 TRBD1 - CASSIGDRAGANVLTF TGTGCCAGTAGTATAGGAGACAGGGCTGGGGCCAACGTCCTGACTTTC
TRBJ1-5 TRBV19 TRBD1 few CASSARTGGVQPQHF TGTGCCAGTAGTGCTAGGACAGGGGGAGTTCAGCCCCAGCATTTT
TRBJ1-5 TRBV19 - - CASSISRPSNQPQHF TGTGCCAGTAGTATAAGCAGGCCTAGCAATCAGCCCCAGCATTTT
TRBJ2-3 TRBV4-2 - - CASSQDGGGGTDTQYF TGTGCCAGCAGCCAAGACGGAGGCGGGGGCACAGATACGCAGTATTTT
TRBJ2-5 TRBV19 TRBD2 - CASSIGLAVQETQYF TGTGCCAGTAGTATAGGACTAGCGGTCCAAGAGACCCAGTACTTC
TRBJ2-7 TRBV6-5 TRBD2 - CASSYGLAGAYEQYF TGTGCCAGCAGTTATGGACTAGCGGGGGCCTACGAGCAGTACTTC
TRBJ1-2 TRBV7-9 - few CASSVVGSGYTF TGTGCCAGCAGCGTCGTGGGGAGTGGCTACACCTTC
TRBJ2-3 TRBV6-1 - - CASSEILSGGITDTQYF TGTGCCAGCAGTGAAATCCTGTCGGGGGGCATCACAGATACGCAGTATTTT
TRBJ1-1 TRBV5-1 - - CASSLITLGDTEAFF TGCGCCAGCAGCTTGATCACCCTTGGAGACACTGAAGCTTTCTTT
TRBJ1-5 TRBV19 - - CASTQGFGNQPQHF TGTGCCAGTACCCAGGGTTTTGGCAATCAGCCCCAGCATTTT
TRBJ2-1 TRBV18 TRBD2 - CASSPRTSGGADEQFF TGTGCCAGCTCACCACGGACTAGCGGGGGGGCGGATGAGCAGTTCTTC
TRBJ1-5 TRBV18 - - CASSGAENQPQHF TGTGCCAGCTCAGGGGCAGAGAATCAGCCCCAGCATTTT
TRBJ2-2 TRBV19 TRBD2 - CASSTSGGTGELFF TGTGCCAGTAGTACTAGCGGGGGGACCGGGGAGCTGTTTTTT
TRBJ1-1 TRBV5-1 - - CASSYGGMNTEAFF TGCGCCAGCAGCTACGGCGGTATGAACACTGAAGCTTTCTTT
TRBJ1-1 TRBV5-6 - few CASSLDRASNTEAFF TGTGCCAGCAGCTTGGACAGGGCTTCAAACACTGAAGCTTTCTTT
TRBJ1-1 TRBV30 TRBD1 - CAWSEGAGTEAFF TGTGCCTGGAGTGAGGGGGCCGGTACTGAAGCTTTCTTT
TRBJ1-1 TRBV4-1 - - CASSQDPGSFAEAFF TGCGCCAGCAGCCAAGATCCGGGTAGTTTTGCTGAAGCTTTCTTT
TRBJ1-6 TRBV19 TRBD1 - CASLDRVNSPLHF TGTGCCAGCTTGGACAGGGTGAATTCACCCCTCCACTTT
TRBJ2-1 TRBV19 - once CASRGEVAGARGHEQFF TGTGCCAGTAGGGGGGAGGTGGCAGGAGCGAGGGGCCATGAGCAGTTCTTC
TRBJ2-7 TRBV4-1 - - CASSQEWATGGTYEQYF TGCGCCAGCAGCCAAGAATGGGCGACCGGGGGTACCTACGAGCAGTACTTC
TRBJ2-6 TRBV4-2 - - CASSQDSITASYSGANVLTF TGTGCCAGCAGCCAAGATTCGATAACGGCTAGTTACTCTGGGGCCAACGTCCTGACTTTC
TRBJ1-1 TRBV5-5 - - CASSHSRGGVNTEAFF TGTGCCAGCAGCCATTCCAGGGGAGGGGTGAACACTGAAGCTTTCTTT
TRBJ1-1 TRBV15 TRBD1 - CATSRGTGGQTEAFF TGTGCCACCAGCAGAGGGACAGGGGGCCAAACTGAAGCTTTCTTT
TRBJ2-5 TRBV11-1 - - CASSLGGKETQYF TGTGCCAGCAGCTTAGGAGGGAAAGAGACCCAGTACTTC
TRBJ1-4 TRBV4-1 TRBD1 - CASSQGQGSTNEKLFF TGCGCCAGCAGCCAGGGACAGGGCTCAACTAATGAAAAACTGTTTTTT
TRBJ1-4 TRBV7-2 TRBD1 few CASSPTGGRGEKLFF TGTGCCAGCAGCCCCACAGGGGGCAGGGGTGAAAAACTGTTTTTT
TRBJ2-3 TRBV23-1 TRBD2 - CASSQWCGGALADTQYF TGCGCCAGCAGTCAATGGTGCGGGGGGGCCTTAGCAGATACGCAGTATTTT
TRBJ2-5 TRBV5-4 - - CASSYLAGNQETQYF TGTGCCAGCAGCTACCTCGCGGGAAACCAAGAGACCCAGTACTTC
TRBJ1-4 TRBV4-2 - once CAINGRGKLFF TGTGCCATCAACGGGAGAGGAAAACTGTTTTTT
TRBJ1-6 TRBV6-5 - - CASIRTASGNSPLHF TGTGCCAGCATCCGGACAGCCTCCGGGAATTCACCCCTCCACTTT
TRBJ1-2 TRBV2 - - CASTADRNYGYTF TGTGCCAGCACCGCGGACAGAAACTATGGCTACACCTTC
TRBJ2-3 TRBV7-2 TRBD2 - CASSLAGGAGTDTQYF TGTGCCAGCAGCTTAGCCGGGGGGGCCGGCACAGATACGCAGTATTTT
TRBJ2-4 TRBV7-9 TRBD2 - CASGTSGGNIQYF TGTGCCAGCGGGACTAGCGGGGGCAACATTCAGTACTTC
TRBJ1-1 TRBV6-5 - - CASSARWANTEAFF TGTGCCAGCAGTGCCCGGTGGGCGAACACTGAAGCTTTCTTT
TRBJ2-1 TRBV2 TRBD1 few CASYRGYNEQFF TGTGCCAGCTACAGGGGGTACAATGAGCAGTTCTTC
TRBJ2-3 TRBV9 TRBD2 - CASSATAGTSGGSTDTQYF TGTGCCAGCAGCGCTACCGCCGGGACTAGCGGGGGAAGCACAGATACGCAGTATTTT
TRBJ2-7 TRBV9 TRBD1 - CASSVGGTGLYEQYF TGTGCCAGCAGCGTAGGGGGGACAGGCCTTTACGAGCAGTACTTC
TRBJ2-2 TRBV5-6 - - CASSHRDGTGELFF TGTGCCAGCAGCCACAGGGACGGGACCGGGGAGCTGTTTTTT
TRBJ1-1 TRBV5-6 TRBD1 - CASSVLGQGLTEAFF TGTGCCAGCAGCGTACTAGGACAGGGCCTCACTGAAGCTTTCTTT
TRBJ1-2 TRBV5-1 TRBD1 - CASSARNGTGVDNYGYTF TGCGCCAGCAGCGCGCGAAACGGGACAGGGGTGGATAACTATGGCTACACCTTC
TRBJ2-7 TRBV11-2 - - CASSGHRRADEQYF TGTGCCAGCAGCGGGCACAGGAGAGCCGACGAGCAGTACTTC
TRBJ2-1 TRBV7-6 TRBD1 few CASSRDSPSVTNEQFF TGTGCCAGCAGCCGGGACAGCCCATCAGTTACCAATGAGCAGTTCTTC
TRBJ2-1 TRBV19 TRBD2 - CASTRGTRGREQFF TGTGCCAGTACACGCGGGACTAGAGGTAGGGAGCAGTTCTTC
TRBJ2-1 TRBV29-1 TRBD2 - CSVVDSSGGVQYNEQFF TGCAGCGTTGTTGATTCTAGCGGGGGGGTACAATACAATGAGCAGTTCTTC
TRBJ1-6 TRBV28 - once CASHIRRRNSPLHF TGTGCCAGCCACATCCGGAGGCGGAATTCACCCCTCCACTTT
TRBJ1-1 TRBV5-1 - once CASSMDGNTEAFF TGCGCCAGCAGCATGGACGGGAACACTGAAGCTTTCTTT
TRBJ1-3 TRBV12-5 - - CASGLDSGSGNTIYF TGTGCTAGTGGCCTCGACAGTGGCTCTGGAAACACCATATATTTT
TRBJ1-2 TRBV7-8 TRBD1 - CASSETGVNYGYTF TGTGCCAGCAGCGAGACAGGGGTCAACTATGGCTACACCTTC
TRBJ2-1 TRBV7-2 TRBD2 - CASRPPGLAGNEQFF TGTGCCAGCAGACCTCCGGGACTAGCGGGGAATGAGCAGTTCTTC
TRBJ2-2 TRBV5-4 - few CASSLGGPGELFF TGTGCCAGCAGCTTGGGGGGCCCCGGGGAGCTGTTTTTT